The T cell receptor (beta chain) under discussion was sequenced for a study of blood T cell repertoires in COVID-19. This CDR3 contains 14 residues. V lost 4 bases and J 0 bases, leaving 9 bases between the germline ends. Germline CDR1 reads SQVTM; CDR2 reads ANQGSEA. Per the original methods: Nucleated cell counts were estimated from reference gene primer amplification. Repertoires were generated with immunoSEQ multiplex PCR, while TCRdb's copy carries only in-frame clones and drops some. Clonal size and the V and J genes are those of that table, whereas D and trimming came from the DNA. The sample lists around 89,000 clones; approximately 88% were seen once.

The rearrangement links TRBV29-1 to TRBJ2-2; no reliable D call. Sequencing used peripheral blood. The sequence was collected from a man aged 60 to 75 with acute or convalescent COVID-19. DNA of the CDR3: TGCAGCGTTGTAGCCAGCCCGAACACCGGGGAGCTGTTTTTT. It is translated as CSVVASPNTGELFF.